This TCR beta chain originates from a study of T cell clones after liver transplantation. Study-wide background: A pre-transplant mixed lymphocyte reaction with TCRbeta sequencing defined graft-donor-reactive clones followed in post-transplant blood. Draws occurred before transplant, before withdrawal, and after complete or failed withdrawal. Study conclusions and caveats: Conclusions were preliminary, with small, heterogeneous patient groups. Graft donor-reactive T cells may have migrated into the graft rather than being deleted.

CDR1 and CDR2 (germline): SGHVS, FNYEAQ. V lost 1 base to trimming and J lost 1 base; unmatched junction nucleotides: 2. CDR3 size: 17 residues. The assay was immunoSEQ multiplex PCR, and TCRdb's table has in-frame clones only and misses some. The repertoire holds 93,000 or so clones, with around 80% as singletons. As regards this clone: Its target is not known.

The sample here was CD4+ T cells from blood, taken around 4 years after liver transplant. The chain carries TRBV7-6 and TRBJ2-5; 14 bases agree with TRBD2. This clonotype was sampled from a human patient who received a liver transplant. Some T cells could come from the graft donor. The CDR3 DNA reads as TGTGCCAGCAGCTTAGGGACTAGCGGGGGGCTCCAAGAGACCCAGTACTTC. Its translation is CASSLGTSGGLQETQYF.